The entry below gives a single TCR beta chain sequence along with its context. These data are taken from a study of blood T cell repertoires in COVID-19. Study-wide background: Researchers got acute and convalescent COVID-19 samples from the United States, Italy and Spain. From T cells, B-cell-depleted T cells, or PBMCs came the material, which was cDNA or gDNA.

How the authors handled the data: Reference gene primer amplification in the assay estimated nucleated cell counts. Here immunoSEQ multiplex PCR was the method, and the copy in TCRdb shows in-frame clones only, minus some. The V and J calls and clone size come from that table; D and trimming were worked out from the DNA. The data hold some 87,000 clones, with 80% observed a single time. The TCR sequence derives from a middle-aged man who had recovered from COVID-19. Sequenced input: peripheral blood.

CDR3 sequence (DNA): TGTGCCAGCATGGGAGGGGGCTATGGCTACACCTTC. Protein sequence: CASMGGGYGYTF. This chain joins TRBV6-5 and TRBJ1-2; a weak D match, TRBD1 (6 bases). V lost 7 bases and J 4 bases, leaving 10 bases between the germline ends. Germline CDR1 reads MNHEY; CDR2 reads SVGAGI. This CDR3 region has 12 residues.